Shown below are 27 T cell receptor beta chains from a single sample sequenced in a study of glioma-infiltrating T cells. The iRepertoire nested amplicon-rescue multiplex PCR amplified TCR alpha and beta CDR3s from RNA. From the multiplex PCR reads, TCRdb called clonotypes with MiXCR, one entry per CDR3 protein. The sample has about 210,000 distinct CDR3 sequences, more than 25% seen once. Sequencing was done on a sample of glioma tissue, nonneoplastic brain tissue, or PBMCs (not recorded which). These receptors were taken from a human donor with low-grade glioma or glioblastoma, undergoing nonglioma brain surgery, or in good health (not recorded which).

The J gene is TRBJ2-3, the V gene TRBV27; TRBD1 matches at 11 bases. This CDR3 region has 15 residues. The germline gives CDR1 MNHEY, CDR2 SMNVEV (reference sequence). J gave up 7 bases and V 3 bases, and 6 bases lay outside the gene matches. CDR3 loop: CASSLGQGGKNTQYF. The CDR3, as DNA: TGTGCCAGCAGTTTGGGACAGGGGGGTAAGAATACGCAGTATTTT.

The chain employs TRBV10-3 and TRBJ2-3; D gene uncertain. CDR1 and CDR2 from the germline V gene are ENHRY and SYGVKD. The CDR3 is made up of 13 amino acids. The V end lost 6 bases, the J end lost 2 bases, and 9 bases lay between the germline ends. The CDR3 nucleotides read TGTGCCATCAGAGGTCAGTCCACAGATACGCAGTATTTT. Its translation is CAIRGQSTDTQYF.

The chain has TRBV5-5 and TRBJ2-7, with 10 bases that match TRBD2. V shed 1 base, J shed 5 bases, and the junction held 12 bases outside the gene matches. Germline CDR1 is SGHKS and CDR2 is YYEKEE (reference sequence). The CDR3 is 17 amino acids. Here the CDR3 reads CASSLFPWSGRADEQYF. CDR3 in DNA: TGTGCCAGCAGCTTGTTCCCTTGGAGCGGGAGGGCGGACGAGCAGTACTTC.

In this sample, this clonotype turned up many times. The chain joins TRBV10-3 to TRBJ2-1, with 10 bases lining up with TRBD2. The CDR3 has 14 residues. Per germline, CDR1 ENHRY and CDR2 SYGVKD. V gave up 8 bases and J gave up 6 bases; unmatched junction bases: 7. In DNA, the CDR3 is TGTGCCATCTGCCCAGCGGGAGGGGTCAATGAGCAGTTCTTC. Translated: CAICPAGGVNEQFF.

This clonotype came up many times. The V gene is TRBV20-1, the J gene TRBJ2-7; D is unclear. V lost 1 base, J lost 0 bases, and 1 base lay in between. Looked up from germline, CDR1 is DFQATT and CDR2 is SNEGSKA (reference sequence). This CDR3 contains 11 residues. The CDR3 region has the DNA TGCAGTGCTAGAGCCTCCTACGAGCAGTACTTC. Translation gives CSARASYEQYF.

The sample holds many counts of this clonotype. V and J are TRBV20-1 and TRBJ2-5, with a possible D match to TRBD2 (5 bases). The ends were cut back, 2 bases at V and 4 bases at J, with 11 bases in the middle. The CDR3 runs to 13 residues. Germline CDR1 DFQATT, CDR2 SNEGSKA (reference sequence). CDR3 in DNA: TGCAGTGCTAGATCGGTAGCGACAGAGACCCAGTACTTC. Its protein is CSARSVATETQYF.

The table lists this clonotype with many counts. The J gene is TRBJ1-6, the V gene TRBV27, with D perhaps matching TRBD1 (6 bases). The germline V gene encodes CDR1 MNHEY and CDR2 SMNVEV (reference sequence). V lost 0 bases, J lost 10 bases, and 13 bases lay in between. CDR3 length: 15 amino acids. CDR3 amino acids: CASSLSGQTGSPLHF. In nucleotides, the CDR3 is TGTGCCAGCAGTTTATCGGGACAAACGGGATCACCCCTCCACTTT.

In its sample, this clonotype was seen once. This may be a read error: a much more frequent sequence differs by one nucleotide. The chain joins TRBV7-2 to TRBJ2-3; a possible D gene is TRBD2 (5 bases). The CDR3 is 16 residues long. Germline values: CDR1 SGHTA, CDR2 FQGNSA. This chain's CDR3 is CASTLGGRGFTDTQYF. The CDR3 DNA reads TGTGCCAGCACCTTAGGAGGCAGAGGCTTCACAGATACGCAGTATTTT. The full variable domain, its missing parts supplied by reference TRBV7-2 and TRBJ2-3, is GAGVSQSPSNKVTEKGKDVELRCDPISGHTALYWYRQSLGQGLEFLIYFQGNSAPDKSGLPSDRFSAERTGGSVSTLTIQRTQQEDSAVYLCASTLGGRGFTDTQYFGPGTRLTVL.

V usage is TRBV7-9 and J usage is TRBJ2-1; tentative D call: TRBD2 (6 bases). The germline V and J ends were trimmed by 2 bases and 2 bases, with 10 bases remaining between them. The CDR3 spans 15 residues. Germline CDR1 reads SEHNR; CDR2 reads FQNEAQ (reference sequence). CDR3 residues: CASSLSGLTYNEQFF. The DNA for the CDR3 is TGTGCCAGCAGCTTAAGCGGGTTAACCTACAATGAGCAGTTCTTC.

V usage is TRBV29-1 and J usage is TRBJ2-3; 14 nucleotides align to TRBD2. This CDR3 has 17 residues. Trimming cost V 8 bases and J 3 bases; bases outside gene matches: 13. CDR1 is SQVTM and CDR2 is ANQGSEA in the germline V gene. CDR3 DNA: TGCAGCACGGCCGGACTAGCGGGAGGCGGGGGGACAGATACGCAGTATTTT. Translation: CSTAGLAGGGGTDTQYF.

With respect to this clonotype: This may come from a read error, since a much larger clone is one base off. The chain is built from TRBV19 and TRBJ1-2; no definite D call. Trimming left V 5 bases short and J 5 bases short, with 9 bases between. This CDR3 is built from 12 residues. Germline-derived CDR1 and CDR2 are LNHDA and SQIVND (reference sequence). This chain's CDR3 is CASSLVRYGYTF. The CDR3, as DNA: TGTGCCAGTAGTCTCGTGAGATATGGCTACACCTTC.

This clonotype was seen at least ten times. This chain uses TRBV7-2 with TRBJ1-5, with 7 bases fitting TRBD1. Germline loops: CDR1 SGHTA, CDR2 FQGNSA. V shed 0 bases and J 9 bases; nucleotides not matched to a gene: 11. This CDR3 region has 16 residues. This CDR3 reads CASSLARRQGGSPQHF. Here the CDR3 DNA reads TGTGCCAGCAGCTTAGCACGGCGGCAGGGGGGGTCGCCCCAGCATTTT.

J is TRBJ2-7 and V is TRBV3-1; D is possibly TRBD1 or TRBD2 (5 bases each). The CDR3 runs to 16 residues. Looked up from germline, CDR1 is LGHDT and CDR2 is YNNKEL (reference sequence). Trimming left V 1 base short and J 4 bases short, with 17 bases between. CDR3 in amino acids: CASSQGASGRAYEQYF. The CDR3 DNA reads TGTGCCAGCAGCCAAGGCGCTTCGGGACGCGCATACGAGCAGTACTTC.

This clonotype was seen repeatedly, ten times or more. The gene calls are TRBV7-6 and TRBJ2-1, with D possibly being TRBD2 (5 bases). Looked up from germline, CDR1 is SGHVS and CDR2 is FNYEAQ. Trimming took off 1 base at V and 4 bases at J, with 11 bases between the two ends. The CDR3 extends over 15 amino acids. The CDR3 region is CASSLVIGEYNEQFF. For the CDR3, the DNA is TGTGCCAGCAGCTTAGTTATCGGGGAATACAATGAGCAGTTCTTC. Supplemented by reference TRBV7-6 and TRBJ2-1, the full variable domain reads GAGVSQSPRYKVTKRGQDVALRCDPISGHVSLYWYRQALGQGPEFLTYFNYEAQQDKSGLPNDRFSAERPEGSISTLTIQRTEQRDSAMYRCASSLVIGEYNEQFFGPGTRLTVL.

This clonotype has a count of ten or more. The genes are TRBV29-1 and TRBJ2-1, with 9 positions matching TRBD2. CDR3 length: 13 residues. Per the germline V gene, CDR1 is SQVTM and CDR2 is ANQGSEA. V lost 4 bases to trimming and J lost 5 bases; unmatched junction nucleotides: 3. In DNA, the CDR3 is TGCAGCGTTGCACTAGCGGGTAACAATGAGCAGTTCTTC. As protein: CSVALAGNNEQFF.

This clonotype was seen at least ten times. The chain couples TRBV27 to TRBJ1-5; a weak D match, TRBD1 (5 bases). V dropped 5 bases and J dropped 0 bases, with 17 bases sitting between them. Per the germline V gene, CDR1 is MNHEY and CDR2 is SMNVEV (reference sequence). The CDR3 totals 17 residues. CDR3 loop: CASSPQGYRDSNQPQHF. The CDR3 DNA sequence: TGTGCCAGCAGTCCCCAGGGATATCGGGATAGCAATCAGCCCCAGCATTTT.

Notes on this clonotype: A read error may explain this, as a much larger clone is one base away. The V and J genes are TRBV6-2 or TRBV6-3 and TRBJ1-2; no clear D gene. Germline assignment: CDR1 MNHEY and CDR2 SVGEGT. This CDR3 is built from 12 residues. Deletions cut 6 bases from V and 8 bases from J, with 13 bases between. CDR3 region: CASSHGVMGYTF. CDR3 DNA sequence: TGTGCCAGCAGCCACGGTGTGATGGGCTACACCTTC.

This clonotype has a count of ten or more. V gene TRBV11-2 combines with J gene TRBJ2-7; 7 bases match TRBD2. The V and J ends lost 5 bases and 2 bases, in that order; junction bases with no gene match: 6. The CDR3 loop spans 14 amino acids. Germline V gene sequence: CDR1 SGHAT, CDR2 FQNNGV. CDR3 nucleotides: TGTGCCAGCAGCCTTAGCGGGTCAGCCTACGAGCAGTACTTC. It translates to CASSLSGSAYEQYF.

This clonotype was seen ten or more times. The chain uses TRBV29-1 and TRBJ1-5, with D possibly TRBD1 on 5 matching bases. The CDR3 runs to 14 residues. The germline V and J ends were trimmed by 4 bases and 6 bases, with 16 bases remaining between them. In germline, CDR1 is SQVTM, CDR2 ANQGSEA. DNA of the CDR3: TGCAGCGTTGGGGGCCTGAGCGACGGTCAGCCCCAGCATTTT. It yields the protein CSVGGLSDGQPQHF.

This clonotype was recorded many times. The chain carries TRBV29-1 and TRBJ2-7, with 9 bases lining up with TRBD2. V was pared by 2 bases and J by 4 bases, with 0 bases of the junction left unmatched. Germline CDR1 reads SQVTM; CDR2 reads ANQGSEA. There are 12 residues in the CDR3. The CDR3 loop is CSVELAGYEQYF. Written as DNA, the CDR3 is TGCAGCGTTGAACTAGCGGGATACGAGCAGTACTTC.

This clonotype was counted between two and nine times. This could be a read error, since a much larger clone is one nucleotide away. This chain uses TRBV4-3 with TRBJ2-3; D ambiguous. CDR3 length: 15 amino acids. Germline CDR1 reads LGHNA; CDR2 reads YSLEER. CDR3 in amino acids: CTSSIGEAVTDTQYF. The CDR3, as DNA: TGCACCAGCAGCATTGGAGAGGCCGTCACAGATACGCAGTATTTT.

In its sample, this clonotype was seen many times. V gene TRBV7-9 combines with J gene TRBJ1-1; TRBD1 is a possible D gene (6 bases). The length of the CDR3 is 12 residues. Per the germline V gene, CDR1 is SEHNR and CDR2 is FQNEAQ (reference sequence). Trimming left V 8 bases short and J 4 bases short, with 11 bases between. This CDR3 reads CASGQWGTEAFF. In DNA form, the CDR3 reads TGTGCCAGCGGACAGTGGGGCACTGAAGCTTTCTTT. The variable domain in full, with the rest retrieved from reference TRBV7-9 and TRBJ1-1, is DTGVSQNPRHKITKRGQNVTFRCDPISEHNRLYWYRQTLGQGPEFLTYFQNEAQLEKSRLLSDRFSAERPKGSFSTLEIQRTEQGDSAMYLCASGQWGTEAFFGQGTRLTVV.

This clonotype was recorded many times. This chain joins TRBV20-1 and TRBJ2-7; 11 bases fit TRBD2. The junction had 4 bases not matched to a gene; V was cut back by 1 base and J by 2 bases. The CDR3 loop spans 15 amino acids. The germline V gene encodes CDR1 DFQATT and CDR2 SNEGSKA (reference sequence). CDR3 loop: CSARAGTSGTYEQYF. In DNA form, the CDR3 reads TGCAGTGCTAGAGCAGGGACTAGCGGTACCTACGAGCAGTACTTC.

This clonotype was detected ten times or more. The chain has TRBV6-6 and TRBJ2-3; TRBD2 might be the D (5 bases). With 0 bases removed from V and 0 bases from J, the gap between germline ends came to 13 bases. Germline lookup yields CDR1 MNHNY and CDR2 SVGAGI (reference sequence). The CDR3 is made up of 17 amino acids. This chain's CDR3 is CASSYSSSGTSTDTQYF. DNA for the CDR3: TGTGCCAGCAGTTACTCGAGCAGCGGCACTAGCACAGATACGCAGTATTTT.

The V call is TRBV6-5, the J call TRBJ2-7; 13 bases fit TRBD2. The CDR3 is 17 residues long. The junction had 13 bases not matched to a gene; V was cut back by 5 bases and J by 6 bases. Germline V CDR1 and CDR2: MNHEY, SVGAGI. The CDR3 DNA is TGTGCCAGCAGTCGCGGACTAGCGGGAGTCGTGTCGGCCGAGCAGTACTTC. Residues: CASSRGLAGVVSAEQYF.

This clonotype was detected once. The chain recombines TRBV27 with TRBJ1-2; TRBD1 matches 7 bases. CDR1 is MNHEY, CDR2 SMNVEV, per germline (reference sequence). The CDR3 runs 16 residues. Trimming cost V 7 bases and J 7 bases; bases outside gene matches: 18. DNA for the CDR3: TGTGCCAGCATCTCTATTGTGAATGGAAAGGGGGCTGGCTACACCTTC. Protein: CASISIVNGKGAGYTF.

This clonotype appeared many times. The chain has TRBV20-1 and TRBJ1-2; D may be TRBD1 (5 bases). The CDR3 consists of 10 residues. CDR1 DFQATT and CDR2 SNEGSKA come from the germline V gene (reference sequence). V was trimmed by 5 bases and J by 8 bases, leaving 9 bases between them. The CDR3: CSAGRQGYTF. The CDR3 DNA is TGCAGTGCTGGCCGACAGGGCTACACCTTC.